Listed here is a single T cell receptor beta chain. This CDR3 comprises 16 residues. Looked up from germline, CDR1 is SGHTA and CDR2 is FQGNSA. J lost 0 bases, V lost 1 base, and 3 bases had no gene match. Self-reported history from a screening survey and questionnaire set each donor's cohort. The source of the sample is a study of blood T cell repertoires in COVID-19. TCRdb keeps only in-frame clones here, not all; method: immunoSEQ multiplex PCR. The sample has about 350,000 clones, about 90% seen once. The TCR was taken from a woman in her twenties or thirties who had recovered from COVID-19. This chain links TRBV7-2 with TRBJ1-3; 7 nucleotides match TRBD1. Specimen: PBMCs or T cells enriched from blood (not recorded which). The CDR3 bases are TGTGCCAGCAGCTTAGGGGACAGTGACTCTGGAAACACCATATATTTT. It specifies CASSLGDSDSGNTIYF.